The 4 T cell receptor beta chains reported below all come from one sample, sequenced in a study of vaccination effects on CD4 cells after COVID-19 (dated by TCRdb to between 2021 and 2022). To identify antigen-specific CD4+ T cell clonotypes by their expansion, the ViraFEST assay first stimulated PBMC with viral peptide pools and then applied TCR sequencing. After about 9 days of culture, CD4+ T cells were isolated with the EasySep CD4+ T cell isolation kit. Two doses of either the BNT162b2 or the mRNA-1273 mRNA SARS-CoV-2 vaccine were administered to participants. The library was obtained by the immunoSEQ multiplex PCR assay. Sourced from immuneACCESS, this table was stored by TCRdb with only in-frame sequences that have V and J called. A share of the clones is absent; for the studies checked, an unresolved V gene accounts for under half, and the remainder has no known explanation. For this sample the table gives 30,000 to 40,000 clones, of which about 70% were detected only once. 12% of the sample lies in the top ten.

These receptors' antigens are unknown. The sample was CD4+ T cells from PBMCs cultured with HCoV-229E spike peptides, taken after COVID-19 vaccination. The sample's cell subset or site, from its label and the paper: HCoV-229E spike overlapping peptide pool stimulation. The receptors here all came from a human donor who received a COVID-19 vaccine.

This clone was seen a handful of times. This chain links TRBV6-4 with TRBJ2-1, with 11 bases matching TRBD1. The CDR3 spans 14 residues. Looked up from germline, CDR1 is MRHNA and CDR2 is SNTAGT. With 2 bases clipped from V and 6 bases from J, the junction kept 0 bases outside the gene matches. CDR3 nucleotide sequence: TGTGCCAGCAGTGACGGGACAGGGGGCAATGAGCAGTTCTTC. It is translated as CASSDGTGGNEQFF.

V usage is TRBV11-2 and J usage is TRBJ1-1, with a tentative D call TRBD1 (6 bases). The germline V gene encodes CDR1 SGHAT and CDR2 FQNNGV. Trimming removed 0 bases at V and 4 bases at J, with 12 bases between. The CDR3 runs 15 residues. CDR3 nucleotides: TGTGCCAGCAGCTTAGAATGGGGGCAAGGCACTGAAGCTTTCTTT. It yields the protein CASSLEWGQGTEAFF.

The chain uses TRBV6-4 and TRBJ1-6, with D maybe TRBD1 (6 bases). The ends were cut back, 6 bases at V and 14 bases at J, with 14 bases in the middle. Germline CDR1 reads MRHNA; CDR2 reads SNTAGT. The CDR3 is 12 amino acids. CDR3 coding DNA: TGTGCCAGCAGAGTTACAGGGATAACCCTCCACTTT. Its protein product is CASRVTGITLHF.

V gene TRBV5-6 combines with J gene TRBJ2-1, with a tentative D call TRBD2 (6 bases). The germline V and J ends were trimmed by 4 bases and 5 bases, with 10 bases remaining between them. Germline CDR1 is SGHDT and CDR2 is YYEEEE. The CDR3 runs to 13 residues. The CDR3 reads CASSPAGHNEQFF. The CDR3 DNA reads TGTGCCAGCAGCCCCGCGGGGCACAATGAGCAGTTCTTC.